This T cell receptor beta chain came from a study of shared clonotypes between healthy human individuals. Study-level points and caveats: Naive subsets generally had larger estimated richness than memory subsets.

Note on this clone: The target antigen is unknown. This sample also contains other DNA sequences that code for the same CDR3.

Clones were read by immunoSEQ multiplex PCR, and TCRdb kept only the in-frame ones, dropping some. This table has about 1 million clones, roughly 80% appearing once. V was shortened by 0 bases and J by 5 bases, with 14 bases between the two germline ends. Looked up from germline, CDR1 is SGDLS and CDR2 is YYNGEE. The CDR3 sequence is 15 residues long. Specimen: memory CD4+ T cells sorted from blood. Regarding subset: CD45RA-negative fraction. This clonotype was sampled from a man younger than 35 in good health. This chain joins TRBV9 and TRBJ2-5; D might be TRBD1 or TRBD2, each matching 5 bases. The CDR3 sequence: CASSVGGNSQETQYF. The CDR3, as DNA: TGTGCCAGCAGCGTAGGGGGGAACTCACAGGAGACCCAGTACTTC.